Listed here are 29 T cell receptor beta chains from one sample, sequenced in a study of human T cells and chemical hapten exposure. TCRdb reprocessed the RACE reads with MiXCR, giving one entry per CDR3 protein. The sample includes 90,000 to 110,000 distinct CDR3 sequences, roughly a tenth of them seen just once. Time point given: patch test 2, 6 weeks after DPC sensitization. Treatment in this sample: therapeutic diphenylcyclopropenone sensitization with weekly scalp DPC. Sequences were derived from whole blood, sampled in connection with sensitization to the hapten diphenylcyclopropenone (DPC). The receptors here all came from a woman aged 35 to 49 with alopecia areata. Some clones in this sample may be carry-over from other donors' samples.

This clonotype has ten or more counts. The genes are TRBV6-6 and TRBJ1-1; no firm D call. The CDR3 loop spans 16 amino acids. V was shortened by 6 bases and J by 1 base, with 18 bases between the two germline ends. Germline V lookup: CDR1 MNHNY, CDR2 SVGAGI (reference sequence). Written as DNA, the CDR3 is TGTGCCAGCAGATCTTCGCGGGGTTTAGGGAACACTGAAGCTTTCTTT. Translating gives CASRSSRGLGNTEAFF.

The rearrangement links TRBV6-6 to TRBJ2-5; D is undetermined. The V end lost 7 bases, the J end lost 4 bases, and 16 bases lay between the germline ends. The length of the CDR3 is 14 residues. Per the germline V gene, CDR1 is MNHNY and CDR2 is SVGAGI (reference sequence). The CDR3, as DNA: TGTGCCAGCACCCCCCTGGGTTCTTTAGAGACCCAGTACTTC. Its protein product is CASTPLGSLETQYF.

This clonotype was counted between two and nine times. V is TRBV7-6 and J is TRBJ1-5; perhaps TRBD1 as D (5 bases). There are 13 residues in the CDR3. With 6 bases removed from V and 0 bases from J, the gap between germline ends came to 6 bases. The germline gives CDR1 SGHVS, CDR2 FNYEAQ. CDR3 residues: CASSTGSNQPQHF. The CDR3 DNA is TGTGCCAGCAGTACAGGTAGCAATCAGCCCCAGCATTTT.

This clonotype was counted at least ten times. The CDR3 region has the DNA TGCAGTGCTACGCGCCGGGACAGGGGATTTATCCTTAGCCACGAGCAGTACTTC. Translating gives CSATRRDRGFILSHEQYF. The chain carries TRBV20-1 and TRBJ2-7; 10 bases agree with TRBD1. The germline gives CDR1 DFQATT, CDR2 SNEGSKA (reference sequence). With V trimmed by 4 bases and J by 5 bases, 20 bases remained unmatched. This CDR3 contains 18 residues.

This clonotype occurred many times. The V and J genes are TRBV19 and TRBJ1-5, with D unresolved. The V end lost 3 bases, the J end lost 0 bases, and 6 bases lay between the germline ends. The germline CDR1 and CDR2 sequences are LNHDA and SQIVND (reference sequence). The CDR3 loop spans 14 amino acids. CDR3 sequence (DNA): TGTGCCAGTAGTATTGAGGTTAGCAATCAGCCCCAGCATTTT. As protein: CASSIEVSNQPQHF.

This clonotype was recorded many times. This chain connects TRBV6-2 or TRBV6-3 to TRBJ2-2; tentative D call: TRBD2 (5 bases). Looked up from germline, CDR1 is MNHEY and CDR2 is SVGEGT. V lost 10 bases, J lost 8 bases, and 26 bases lay in between. The CDR3 is 16 residues long. The CDR3 loop reads CATSARLRGSSGELFF. Written as DNA, the CDR3 is TGTGCCACCTCGGCACGGCTCCGAGGGTCCTCAGGGGAGCTGTTTTTT.

This clonotype appeared a few times. This chain connects TRBV30 to TRBJ2-1; D ambiguous. The CDR3 consists of 13 residues. The V end lost 0 bases, the J end lost 6 bases, and 9 bases lay between the germline ends. The germline V gene has CDR1 GTSNPN and CDR2 SVGIG (reference sequence). The CDR3, as DNA: TGTGCCTGGAGTGTGGGGTGGGGCAATGAGCAGTTCTTC. Amino acid sequence: CAWSVGWGNEQFF.

This clonotype was picked up many times. J is TRBJ2-3 and V is TRBV18, with no clear D. The V gene lost 8 bases and the J gene lost 2 bases, with 8 bases spanning the gap. Per the germline V gene, CDR1 is KGHSH and CDR2 is LQKENI. This CDR3 is 12 amino acids long. In DNA, the CDR3 is TGTGCCAGCAGCCCGGACACAGATACGCAGTATTTT. This gives the protein CASSPDTDTQYF.

The rearrangement joins TRBV12-3 or TRBV12-4 to TRBJ2-5; a possible D gene is TRBD2 (6 bases). CDR3 size: 15 residues. Trimming cost V 5 bases and J 3 bases, with 16 bases left between them. The CDR3 here is CASSISGDSKETQYF. CDR3 bases: TGTGCCAGCAGTATCTCCGGGGACTCTAAAGAGACCCAGTACTTC.

This clonotype showed up just a few times. As the CDR3 is not closed by the conserved phenylalanine or tryptophan, this likely results from a read error. The chain is built from TRBV7-2 and TRBJ2-7; 11 bases line up with TRBD2. CDR1 SGHTA and CDR2 FQGNSA come from the germline V gene. This CDR3 spans 16 amino acids. The V segment lost 3 bases and the J segment 2 bases; nucleotides outside the gene matches: 6. The CDR3 loop reads CASSLDTGLAAYEQYS. As DNA, the CDR3 is TGTGCCAGCAGCTTGGATACGGGACTAGCGGCCTACGAGCAGTACTCC.

Only a few counts were recorded for this clonotype. The chain combines TRBV7-8 with TRBJ1-5; D gene ambiguous. The V end was cut by 4 bases, the J end by 3 bases, with 10 bases between. Germline assignment: CDR1 SGHVS and CDR2 FQNEAQ. This CDR3 is built from 14 residues. CDR3 nucleotide sequence: TGTGCCAGCAGCTCGCGACGGATCAATCAGCCCCAGCATTTT. Translating it yields CASSSRRINQPQHF.

This clonotype was observed at least ten times. The rearrangement uses TRBV7-9 and TRBJ1-5; D possibly corresponds to TRBD1 (5 bases). Trimming pared 5 bases from V and 3 bases from J, leaving 17 bases between. The CDR3 contains 16 residues. Germline CDR1 reads SEHNR; CDR2 reads FQNEAQ (reference sequence). CDR3 residues: CASSPAGGMNNQPQHF. DNA for the CDR3: TGTGCCAGCAGCCCCGCCGGGGGGATGAACAATCAGCCCCAGCATTTT.

This clonotype has ten or more counts. This chain connects TRBV7-2 to TRBJ2-2; D gene ambiguous. V lost 1 base and J 6 bases, leaving 12 bases between the germline ends. CDR1 is SGHTA and CDR2 is FQGNSA in the germline V gene. The CDR3 is made up of 15 amino acids. The CDR3 loop reads CASSLVGPVAGELFF. The DNA of the CDR3 is TGTGCCAGCAGCTTAGTAGGACCCGTAGCCGGGGAGCTGTTTTTT.

This clonotype was observed at least ten times. This chain links TRBV20-1 with TRBJ2-3, with D maybe TRBD2 (5 bases). The CDR3 has 14 residues. V was shortened by 0 bases and J by 2 bases, with 9 bases between the two germline ends. Germline V gives CDR1 DFQATT, CDR2 SNEGSKA (reference sequence). The CDR3 here is CSARDLLATDTQYF. The DNA for the CDR3 is TGCAGTGCTAGAGATCTCCTAGCCACAGATACGCAGTATTTT.

In its sample, this clonotype was seen a few times. The chain employs TRBV5-1 and TRBJ1-3; weak D call: TRBD1 (6 bases). Germline values: CDR1 SGHRS, CDR2 YFSETQ. This CDR3 spans 16 amino acids. V was clipped by 3 bases and J by 2 bases, with 15 bases between them. The CDR3 DNA follows: TGCGCCAGCAGCTCGTCATCACAGGGAACTGGAAACACCATATATTTT. Its translation: CASSSSSQGTGNTIYF.

Many counts were recorded for this clonotype. The rearrangement links TRBV18 to TRBJ2-1, with D possibly TRBD1 on 5 matching bases. CDR3 size: 16 residues. Germline lookup yields CDR1 KGHSH and CDR2 LQKENI. With 1 base removed from V and 6 bases from J, the gap between germline ends came to 16 bases. CDR3 sequence (DNA): TGTGCCAGCTCACCACAGGGCAGGGCAAGGGGCAATGAGCAGTTCTTC. Its protein product is CASSPQGRARGNEQFF.

The table lists this clonotype with many counts. V and J are TRBV5-4 and TRBJ1-1, with TRBD1 identical over 8 bases. Trimming took 7 bases from V and 0 from J; bases not matched to a gene: 8. The CDR3 spans 15 residues. Looked up from germline, CDR1 is SGHNT and CDR2 is YYREEE (reference sequence). The CDR3 loop is CASRRDRPMNTEAFF. In DNA form, the CDR3 reads TGTGCCAGCCGCCGGGACAGGCCCATGAACACTGAAGCTTTCTTT.

The J gene is TRBJ1-1, the V gene TRBV11-2; D unclear. The germline gives CDR1 SGHAT, CDR2 FQNNGV. V was cut by 5 bases and J by 11 bases, with 12 bases left in between. This CDR3 has 11 amino acids. The CDR3 DNA sequence: TGTGCCAGCAGCCCCTACGGACCGGCTTTCTTT. Encoded protein: CASSPYGPAFF.

CDR3 loop: CASSRDGDQDIQYF. The CDR3 nucleotides read TGTGCCAGCAGTCGCGACGGCGACCAGGACATTCAGTACTTC. The chain combines TRBV12-3 or TRBV12-4 with TRBJ2-4; D ambiguous. Trimming cost V 5 bases and J 8 bases, with 16 bases left between them. CDR3 length: 14 amino acids.

This clonotype was seen at least ten times. The genes are TRBV4-1 and TRBJ2-1; D unclear. The CDR3 loop spans 18 amino acids. Trimming cost V 5 bases and J 4 bases, with 24 bases left between them. Germline CDR1 is MGHRA and CDR2 is YSYEKL. CDR3 in amino acids: CASSVGEPRLWEYNEQFF. The CDR3 bases are TGCGCCAGCAGCGTAGGTGAACCCCGACTTTGGGAATACAATGAGCAGTTCTTC.

This clonotype appeared many times. The rearrangement uses TRBV3-1 and TRBJ2-3; TRBD2 matches at 12 bases. Losses at the gene ends were 2 bases for V and 1 base for J; bases not matched to a gene: 7. The CDR3 runs to 18 residues. Germline CDR1 reads LGHDT; CDR2 reads YNNKEL (reference sequence). DNA for the CDR3: TGTGCCAGCAGCCAACTAGCGGGGGGGCTGAGGGGCACAGATACGCAGTATTTT. This encodes CASSQLAGGLRGTDTQYF.

This clonotype has at least ten counts. V gene TRBV7-2 combines with J gene TRBJ2-3; 13 bases match TRBD2. CDR3 size: 17 residues. Unmatched junction bases numbered 8, after V lost 3 bases and J lost 5 bases. Germline V gene lookup returns CDR1 SGHTA and CDR2 FQGNSA. Written as DNA, the CDR3 is TGTGCCAGCAGCTTTCTGACTAGCGGGGGGCCGTTAGATACGCAGTATTTT. It specifies CASSFLTSGGPLDTQYF.

In regard to this clonotype: In this CDR3 the conserved last residue, phenylalanine or tryptophan, is missing, so a read error is likely. The V and J genes are TRBV7-6 and TRBJ2-2; no firm D call. Deletions cut 4 bases from V and 7 bases from J, with 7 bases between. In germline, CDR1 is SGHVS, CDR2 FNYEAQ. The CDR3 loop spans 12 amino acids. CDR3 DNA: TGTGCCAGCAGCTCGTTGGTCGGGGAGCTGTTTCTT. Encoded protein: CASSSLVGELFL.

This chain links TRBV12-3 or TRBV12-4 with TRBJ2-1, with TRBD2 matching over 11 bases. After removal of 5 bases from V and 7 bases from J, the junction contained 4 bases not matched to a gene. The CDR3 length is 14 residues. The CDR3 coding sequence is TGTGCCAGCAGTCGTAGCGGGGGGGAAAATGAGCAGTTCTTC. Protein product: CASSRSGGENEQFF.

In this sample, this clonotype turned up many times. V is TRBV9 and J is TRBJ2-1; 8 bases fit TRBD2. The CDR3 spans 15 residues. Germline V gives CDR1 SGDLS, CDR2 YYNGEE. The J segment lost 7 bases and the V segment lost 2 bases, leaving 8 bases of the junction unmatched. This chain's CDR3 is CASSVGGLGENEQFF. CDR3 bases: TGTGCCAGCAGCGTTGGGGGACTAGGGGAAAATGAGCAGTTCTTC.

The rearrangement joins TRBV28 to TRBJ1-5; 9 bases are shared with TRBD1. Germline V gene lookup returns CDR1 MDHEN and CDR2 SYDVKM. The CDR3 is made up of 16 amino acids. With V trimmed by 6 bases and J by 6 bases, 12 bases remained unmatched. For the CDR3, the DNA is TGTGCCAGCAGCCGCCATCCACAGGGGGCTAGTCAGCCCCAGCATTTT. The encoded protein is CASSRHPQGASQPQHF.

The V and J genes are TRBV29-1 and TRBJ1-1; D perhaps matches TRBD1 (5 bases). Germline lookup yields CDR1 SQVTM and CDR2 ANQGSEA. This CDR3 is 13 amino acids long. The V and J ends lost 4 bases and 2 bases respectively, with 11 bases between them. Written as DNA, the CDR3 is TGCAGCGTTGGAGTACGGGGCAACACTGAAGCTTTCTTT. Translated, it gives CSVGVRGNTEAFF.

The chain carries TRBV20-1 and TRBJ1-1; D not resolved. With 3 bases removed from V and 6 bases from J, the gap between germline ends came to 5 bases. CDR3 size: 10 residues. The germline V gene has CDR1 DFQATT and CDR2 SNEGSKA (reference sequence). The CDR3 DNA sequence: TGCAGTGCTAGTGTCGCTGAAGCTTTCTTT. It specifies CSASVAEAFF.

In its sample, this clonotype was seen many times. This rearrangement joins TRBV7-2 to TRBJ1-1, with D unresolved. Germline CDR1 SGHTA, CDR2 FQGNSA. This CDR3 spans 14 amino acids. Trimming removed 2 bases from V and 4 bases from J, with 11 bases in between. The CDR3 spells CASSLLEGFTEAFF. The DNA of the CDR3 is TGTGCCAGCAGCTTATTAGAGGGCTTCACTGAAGCTTTCTTT.